This T cell receptor beta chain was retrieved from a study of identical twins (dated by TCRdb to 2016 to 2017). Regarding the research as a whole: The study deep-sequenced TCR alpha and beta repertoires from monozygotic twins, unrelated adults of various ages and cord blood to test whether fetal clonotypes persist. To rule out contamination, the twin experiments were replicated at different times with different library preparation protocols. Summary of the overall study and its limitations: The excess sharing between twins in beta out-of-frame sequences was weaker because fewer shared sequences reduced the signal-to-noise ratio. Fewer insertions were carried by abundant cord blood beta clonotypes, a similar but weaker trend appeared in young adult naive repertoires, and no such trend appeared in memory repertoires. Zero-insertion analyses could be partly confounded by invariant T cells such as MAIT and iNKT, although diverse VJ usage argued against such confounding for most clonotypes. Compared with coincidental sharing between unrelated individuals, an excess of low generation-probability sequences was observed among out-of-frame TCR alpha sequences shared between twins. In monozygotic twins, out-of-frame TCR alpha sharing was systematically underestimated by recombination models, although the models agreed with sharing between unrelated individuals. Conclusions relied on cross-sectional statistical analysis, since the same donors could not be followed over many years.

In this sample, this clonotype turned up many times. Its antigen is unknown. No base quality information exists; no much larger clone differs at one position. Library preparation used 5' RACE. TCRdb shows the sequencer as Illumina HiSeq 2000. A universal primer binding site was introduced by template switching, and a unique molecular identifier was present in the final cDNA, enabling accurate counting of TCR cDNA molecules. First-strand cDNA for TCR alpha and beta chains was synthesized from specific primers in the conserved constant-segment region. To control for contamination, every cDNA library was double barcoded, receiving both a SMART-Mk sample barcode and Illumina barcodes. TruSeq adapter sequences and Illumina sample barcodes were added in two successive PCR steps. The Illumina HiSeq platform was used with custom primers to sequence TCR alpha and beta cDNA libraries. The authors' pipeline ran thus. MiGEC was used to process raw reads and extract unique molecular identifiers, and MiXCR was used to find CDR3 positions. Recombination models were inferred per individual with the repgenHMM and IGoR tools using an EM algorithm. The tcR package in R was used for shared clonotype analysis, with sharing normalized by the product of cloneset sizes. Out-of-frame nonproductive sequences were analyzed to study raw recombination free of thymic and clonal selection effects. The raw public data were reprocessed by TCRdb itself: fastp quality trimming at Q25, MiXCR clonotype calling, in-frame beta chains only. Each CDR3 protein appears once, grouped with its most common genes and DNA. The V and J calls, along with clone size, are taken from TCRdb and not from the paper's own processing. The sample profile shows under 900,000 distinct CDR3 sequences; roughly 18% of them were found once. Around 13% of the sample is in the top ten clones.

Every donor was a healthy Caucasian. The twin cohort comprised three pairs of female monozygotic twins, all aged about 18 to 30 years. The RNA used for TCR libraries was isolated from peripheral blood mononuclear cells. These data were likewise used in another study, on T cells expressing NK-cell markers. As the second publication notes: In sorted CD3+CD56+NKG2C+, CD3+CD56+NKG2C- and CD3+CD56-NKG2C+ T-cell subsets from eight donors, TCR beta-chain repertoires were profiled. Of the eight sequenced donors, seven were found to be HCMV-seropositive and one was found to be HCMV-seronegative. To restrict sorting to alphabetaTCR-expressing T cells, an anti-gammadeltaTCR antibody was added in several experiments. In several donors, the dominant CD3+CD56+NKG2C+ clonotypes were among the top 10 CD8+ clonotypes and accounted for about 1.0-7.5% of CD8+ T cells. Those dominant clonotypes were again the most abundant among CD3+CD56-NKG2C+ cells in a handful of donors, at roughly 25-60.1%. Whether the expanded NKG2C-expressing T cell clones were specific for HCMV antigens was left unclear. The eight sequenced donors were randomly selected healthy volunteers, three men and five women. To determine HCMV serostatus, a commercial ELISA kit was used to detect HCMV-specific IgG in serum. Bulk peripheral blood T-cell repertoires were additionally sequenced from unsorted PBMC for over 5 donors. Reads were demultiplexed and grouped by UMI with MIGEC, and clonotypes were assembled and quantified with MiTCR. To exclude erroneous sequences, only TCR cDNA sequences supported by at least two reads were retained. The tcR package was used for downstream repertoire analysis, and clonotypes were matched across fractions by CDR3 nucleotide sequence plus V segment. VDJmatch was used to annotate antigen specificity against VDJdb, with one amino acid substitution in CDR3 permitted.

The sequence was collected from a woman aged 18-29 years in good health. Input material: PBMCs.

The CDR3 region has the sequence CASSLDRAGYGYTF. The base sequence is TGCGCCAGCAGCTTGGACAGGGCTGGCTATGGCTACACCTTC. The chain was built from TRBV5-1 and TRBJ1-2; matching of 6 bases hints at TRBD1 as the D gene. Including the terminal cysteine and phenylalanine, the CDR3 comprises 14 residues. This entry keeps only the CDR3 DNA: 42 bases, framed from base 1. CDR1 SGHRS and CDR2 YFSETQ were looked up in the germline V gene. V is reduced by 0 bases and J by 4 bases, leaving a spacing of 10 bases between them.